The clone carrying this T cell receptor (beta chain) was found a few times. This entry comes from a study of blood T cells in healthy people across ages. Looked up from germline, CDR1 is MGHRA and CDR2 is YSYEKL. V was cut by 0 bases and J by 2 bases, with 10 bases left in between. The CDR3 has 16 residues. Then a second PCR, running about 6 to 12 cycles, was carried out with a sample-barcoded 5' primer and a J-beta primer mix. MiXCR was run by TCRdb on the 5' RACE reads, yielding one entry per CDR3 protein. Of 600,000 to 900,000 distinct CDR3 sequences listed, around a quarter were seen once; the top ten hold roughly 3.1%. The same data also contributed to another study, on T cells of mothers and their children. In that study: Compared with unrelated pairs, related mother-child pairs had slightly higher, non-significant overlap.

The V and J genes are TRBV4-1 and TRBJ1-4; D is possibly TRBD1 (6 bases). The receptor was isolated from a boy aged 5-17 years in good health. Sequencing was carried out using blood. The CDR3 DNA follows: TGCGCCAGCAGCCAAGATGGACAGTATACTAATGAAAAACTGTTTTTT. It is translated as CASSQDGQYTNEKLFF.